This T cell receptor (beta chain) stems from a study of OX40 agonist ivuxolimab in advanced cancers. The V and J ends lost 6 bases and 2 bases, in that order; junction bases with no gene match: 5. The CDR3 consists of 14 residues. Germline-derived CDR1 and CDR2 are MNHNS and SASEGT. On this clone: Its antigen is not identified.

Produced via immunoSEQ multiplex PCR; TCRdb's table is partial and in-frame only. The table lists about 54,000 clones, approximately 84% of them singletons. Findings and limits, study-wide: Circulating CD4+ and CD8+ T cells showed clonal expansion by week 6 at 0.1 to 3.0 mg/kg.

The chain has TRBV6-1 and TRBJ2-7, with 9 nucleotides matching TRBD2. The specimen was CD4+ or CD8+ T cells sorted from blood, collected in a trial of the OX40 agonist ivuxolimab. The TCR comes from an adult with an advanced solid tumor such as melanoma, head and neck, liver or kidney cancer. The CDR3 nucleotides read TGTGCCAGCAGAAATAGCGGGAGCCCCTACGAGCAGTACTTC. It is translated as CASRNSGSPYEQYF.